This TCR beta chain was profiled in a study of blood T cell repertoires in COVID-19. CDR1 and CDR2 (germline): MDHEN, SYDVKM. This CDR3 region has 16 residues. Trimming cost V 6 bases and J 7 bases; bases outside gene matches: 14. The protocol was immunoSEQ multiplex PCR, while the TCRdb copy is restricted to in-frame clones and leaves out a portion. The table includes 150,000 to 200,000 clones, 85% to 90% detected once. The rearrangement links TRBV28 to TRBJ1-2; 10 bases align to TRBD1. Sequencing was carried out using peripheral blood. This clonotype was obtained from a man between 60 and 70 years old with COVID-19, enrolled during active disease. In DNA form, the CDR3 reads TGTGCCAGCAGCCGGGGGAGTGGACAGGGGGATTCTGGCTACACCTTC. Protein sequence: CASSRGSGQGDSGYTF.